These 21 T cell receptor beta chains came from one sample sequenced in a study of cytomegalovirus exposure and HLA in healthy donors. Libraries were prepared by immunoSEQ multiplex PCR; TCRdb keeps only in-frame clonotypes and omits some of them. The sample lists 55,000 to 65,000 clones; about 96% were seen once. The sequencing input was PBMCs. The receptors come from a man aged 18 to 30 in good health and CMV-seronegative.

This clone came up once. V and J are TRBV5-1 and TRBJ2-7; TRBD1 agrees at 10 bases. The CDR3 runs 18 residues. In germline, CDR1 is SGHRS, CDR2 YFSETQ. With 0 bases clipped from V and 3 bases from J, the junction kept 12 bases outside the gene matches. The CDR3 loop reads CASSLDGQGELLGYEQYF. Written as DNA, the CDR3 is TGCGCCAGCAGCTTGGACGGACAGGGGGAACTTCTCGGCTACGAGCAGTACTTC. The variable domain in full, with the rest retrieved from reference TRBV5-1 and TRBJ2-7, is KAGVTQTPRYLIKTRGQQVTLSCSPISGHRSVSWYQQTPGQGLQFLFEYFSETQRNKGNFPGRFSGRQFSNSRSEMNVSTLELGDSALYLCASSLDGQGELLGYEQYFGPGTRLTVT.

V is TRBV19 and J is TRBJ2-2, with 10 bases that match TRBD2. Germline assignment: CDR1 LNHDA and CDR2 SQIVND (reference sequence). V was clipped by 5 bases and J by 6 bases; unmatched bases: 6. The CDR3 loop spans 15 amino acids. CDR3 bases: TGTGCCAGTAGTGTGGCTAGCGGGAGCTCCGGGGAGCTGTTTTTT. Translating gives CASSVASGSSGELFF.

The rearrangement uses TRBV5-1 and TRBJ2-1; 8 bases match TRBD1. The germline gives CDR1 SGHRS, CDR2 YFSETQ. The trim removed 4 bases at V and 7 bases at J, leaving 10 bases unmatched. The CDR3 extends over 15 amino acids. CDR3 loop: CASSPTPGGGNEQFF. The CDR3 DNA sequence: TGCGCCAGCAGCCCTACCCCAGGGGGCGGGAATGAGCAGTTCTTC.

The rearrangement links TRBV7-9 to TRBJ2-5; D is unresolved. Per germline, CDR1 SEHNR and CDR2 FQNEAQ (reference sequence). CDR3 length equals 17 residues. The V and J ends lost 2 bases and 1 base respectively, with 17 bases between them. Here the CDR3 reads CASSLPTTLPRQETQYF. CDR3 bases: TGTGCCAGCAGCTTACCCACGACTCTCCCCCGCCAAGAGACCCAGTACTTC.

The V gene is TRBV9, the J gene TRBJ2-2, with 7 bases aligning to TRBD1. CDR3 length: 16 residues. Germline assignment: CDR1 SGDLS and CDR2 YYNGEE. V lost 3 bases, J lost 4 bases, and 9 bases stayed unmatched. CDR3: CASSGKGTVITGELFF. The CDR3 DNA reads as TGTGCCAGCAGCGGAAAAGGGACAGTTATCACCGGGGAGCTGTTTTTT. The full variable domain, rest sourced from reference TRBV9 and TRBJ2-2, is DSGVTQTPKHLITATGQRVTLRCSPRSGDLSVYWYQQSLDQGLQFLIQYYNGEERAKGNILERFSAQQFPDLHSELNLSSLELGDSALYFCASSGKGTVITGELFFGEGSRLTVL.

The CDR3 DNA is TGTGCCAGCAGTGACAGGGGAGGGGGCACTGAAGCTTTCTTT. It is translated as CASSDRGGGTEAFF. The genes are TRBV6-1 and TRBJ1-1; a weak D match, TRBD1 (6 bases). The CDR3 length is 14 residues. V dropped 3 bases and J dropped 4 bases, with 12 bases sitting between them. CDR1 is MNHNS and CDR2 is SASEGT in the germline V gene.

The V call is TRBV6-4, the J call TRBJ1-5; 9 positions match TRBD1. The CDR3 totals 14 residues. V trimming: 10 bases; J trimming: 5 bases; junction bases outside the gene matches: 9. Per germline, CDR1 MRHNA and CDR2 SNTAGT. The CDR3 is CANPTGGWHQPQHF. CDR3 nucleotide sequence: TGTGCCAACCCGACAGGGGGGTGGCATCAGCCCCAGCATTTT.

The chain has TRBV4-1 and TRBJ1-5; TRBD1 matches at 7 bases. The CDR3 is 15 residues long. Germline loops: CDR1 MGHRA, CDR2 YSYEKL. J gave up 7 bases and V 1 base, and 7 bases lay outside the gene matches. The CDR3 here is CASSQGHRGRQPQHF. The CDR3 DNA reads TGCGCCAGCAGCCAAGGTCACAGGGGAAGGCAGCCCCAGCATTTT.

The chain carries TRBV7-9 and TRBJ2-7; possible D gene TRBD1, 5 bases. CDR3 length equals 12 residues. Germline loops: CDR1 SEHNR, CDR2 FQNEAQ (reference sequence). The V end was cut by 5 bases, the J end by 2 bases, with 7 bases between. The CDR3 DNA follows: TGTGCCAGCAGCGCGACAGCCTACGAGCAGTACTTC. Encoded protein: CASSATAYEQYF.

This clone came up once. The gene calls are TRBV4-1 and TRBJ1-5; 8 bases line up with TRBD1. Germline lookup yields CDR1 MGHRA and CDR2 YSYEKL. V dropped 4 bases and J dropped 7; count of bases not matched to a gene: 3. This CDR3 contains 13 residues. The DNA for the CDR3 is TGCGCCAGCAGCCGCGGACAGGGCCAGCCCCAGCATTTT. Residues: CASSRGQGQPQHF.

The V call is TRBV7-9, the J call TRBJ2-1; perhaps TRBD2 as D (5 bases). V lost 3 bases and J lost 5, with 14 bases in between. This CDR3 is 15 amino acids long. Germline lookup yields CDR1 SEHNR and CDR2 FQNEAQ (reference sequence). CDR3 in amino acids: CASSLSPDSDNEQFF. The CDR3 region has the DNA TGTGCCAGCAGCTTGTCCCCGGACTCTGACAATGAGCAGTTCTTC.

The chain links TRBV29-1 to TRBJ1-2; 7 bases align to TRBD1. Per the germline V gene, CDR1 is SQVTM and CDR2 is ANQGSEA. V was pared by 4 bases and J by 13 bases, with 15 bases of the junction left unmatched. CDR3 length: 13 residues. DNA for the CDR3: TGCAGCGTTGTATCAGGGGACAGCCGGCAGTTCACCTTC. It translates to CSVVSGDSRQFTF. Full variable domain (missing parts from reference TRBV29-1 and TRBJ1-2): SAVISQKPSRDICQRGTSLTIQCQVDSQVTMMFWYRQQPGQSLTLIATANQGSEATYESGFVIDKFPISRPNLTFSTLTVSNMSPEDSSIYLCSVVSGDSRQFTFGSGTRLTVV.

The chain links TRBV6-1 to TRBJ2-7, with 7 positions matching TRBD2. The CDR3 has 14 amino acids. V trimming: 6 bases; J trimming: 3 bases; junction bases outside the gene matches: 8. CDR1 MNHNS and CDR2 SASEGT come from the germline V gene. CDR3 DNA sequence: TGTGCCAGCAGGACCGGAGGGAGGGTCTACGAGCAGTACTTC. Protein: CASRTGGRVYEQYF.

The J gene is TRBJ2-1, the V gene TRBV15; maybe TRBD2 (5 bases). Trimming removed 0 bases at V and 2 bases at J, with 8 bases between. Germline CDR1 reads LNHNV; CDR2 reads YYDKDF (reference sequence). This CDR3 is 15 amino acids long. For the CDR3, the DNA is TGTGCCACCAGCAGAGACCGGGGTCCCTACAATGAGCAGTTCTTC. Encoded protein: CATSRDRGPYNEQFF. The variable domain in full, completed from reference TRBV15 and TRBJ2-1, reads DAMVIQNPRYQVTQFGKPVTLSCSQTLNHNVMYWYQQKSSQAPKLLFHYYDKDFNNEADTPDNFQSRRPNTSFCFLDIRSPGLGDTAMYLCATSRDRGPYNEQFFGPGTRLTVL.

V and J are TRBV27 and TRBJ2-7, with unresolved D. Germline CDR1 is MNHEY and CDR2 is SMNVEV (reference sequence). V shed 2 bases and J shed 6 bases, with 8 bases lying between them. The CDR3 length is 12 residues. The CDR3 spells CASSLAGSEQYF. As DNA, the CDR3 is TGTGCCAGCAGTTTAGCAGGAAGCGAGCAGTACTTC.

The chain has TRBV18 and TRBJ2-2, with 8 bases matching TRBD1. Germline CDR1 and CDR2: KGHSH and LQKENI. CDR3 length: 17 amino acids. J gave up 0 bases and V 3 bases, and 6 bases lay outside the gene matches. The CDR3 DNA reads as TGTGCCAGCTCACCTCGGCGACAGGGGCCGAACACCGGGGAGCTGTTTTTT. Encoded protein: CASSPRRQGPNTGELFF.

This clone was seen just once. The V gene is TRBV4-3, the J gene TRBJ2-4; perhaps TRBD1 as D (5 bases). V was clipped by 1 base and J by 6 bases, with 7 bases between them. Germline lookup yields CDR1 LGHNA and CDR2 YSLEER. The CDR3 has 13 residues. In DNA, the CDR3 is TGCGCCAGCAGCCAAGCAGGGCCAAACATTCAGTACTTC. This encodes CASSQAGPNIQYF.

This rearrangement joins TRBV11-3 to TRBJ2-1, with 12 positions matching TRBD2. The CDR3 runs to 17 residues. Germline CDR1 and CDR2: SGHNT and YENEEA. Unmatched junction bases numbered 1, after V lost 1 base and J lost 0 bases. As DNA, the CDR3 is TGTGCCAGCAGCTTAGGACTAGCGGGAGTCTCCTACAATGAGCAGTTCTTC. It translates to CASSLGLAGVSYNEQFF.

This clone was recorded only once. The chain recombines TRBV9 with TRBJ2-3; perhaps TRBD2 as D (6 bases). Germline V gene sequence: CDR1 SGDLS, CDR2 YYNGEE. V dropped 4 bases and J dropped 1 base, with 19 bases sitting between them. The CDR3 runs 17 residues. This chain's CDR3 is CASSPGVTFSGTDTQYF. The CDR3, as DNA: TGTGCCAGCAGCCCGGGGGTTACTTTTTCCGGCACAGATACGCAGTATTTT.

V is TRBV19 and J is TRBJ2-7; 8 bases are shared with TRBD2. The V gene's germline CDR1 is LNHDA and CDR2 SQIVND (reference sequence). The CDR3 has 13 residues. The junction had 3 bases not matched to a gene; V was cut back by 5 bases and J by 3 bases. The CDR3 region is CASSFREGYEQYF. The CDR3 region has the DNA TGTGCCAGTAGTTTCCGGGAGGGCTACGAGCAGTACTTC.

The chain combines TRBV6-1 with TRBJ2-1; 7 nucleotides align to TRBD2. Germline lookup yields CDR1 MNHNS and CDR2 SASEGT. Unmatched junction bases numbered 7, after V lost 3 bases and J lost 8 bases. CDR3 length: 14 residues. The CDR3 sequence: CASSDGGSGYEQFF. CDR3 coding DNA: TGTGCCAGCAGTGATGGCGGGAGTGGCTATGAGCAGTTCTTC.